Each of the 18 T cell receptor beta chains below was sequenced from the same sample in a study of radiotherapy plus CTLA-4 blockade in lung cancer (dated by TCRdb to 2016 to 2018). The library was generated by the immunoSEQ multiplex PCR assay. Drawn from immuneACCESS, this table holds only the in-frame rearrangements with V and J called that TCRdb kept. Clones are partly lost; checked studies trace under half to an unresolved V gene and leave the rest unexplained. Recorded for this sample are 60,000 to 70,000 clones; 79% of them occurred a single time. Over 7.5% of the sample is held by the ten biggest clonotypes. The sample was peripheral blood, taken from a patient treated with radiotherapy plus ipilimumab. The source of these receptors is a human donor with non-small cell lung cancer who had a complete response to radiotherapy plus ipilimumab.

V is TRBV10-3 and J is TRBJ2-2; tentatively, D is TRBD1 (5 bases). V lost 6 bases, J lost 4 bases, and 15 bases lay in between. The germline V gene has CDR1 ENHRY and CDR2 SYGVKD. The CDR3 sequence is 15 residues long. The CDR3, as DNA: TGTGCCATCAGGATCGACAGCCAGAGCACCGGGGAGCTGTTTTTT. Amino acids: CAIRIDSQSTGELFF.

The CDR3 protein is CASSFSGSVTDTQYF. Here the CDR3 DNA reads TGTGCCAGCAGCTTCAGCGGGAGCGTCACAGATACGCAGTATTTT. This chain joins TRBV5-6 and TRBJ2-3; 8 bases line up with TRBD2. Germline loops: CDR1 SGHDT, CDR2 YYEEEE. Trimming took 2 bases from V and 2 from J; bases not matched to a gene: 4. The CDR3 runs 15 residues.

The chain links TRBV7-9 to TRBJ2-4; 9 bases are a match to TRBD1. J lost 1 base, V lost 2 bases, and 3 bases had no gene match. Per the germline V gene, CDR1 is SEHNR and CDR2 is FQNEAQ (reference sequence). The CDR3 is 16 residues long. Here the CDR3 reads CASSLRTGEAKNIQYF. The CDR3 coding sequence is TGTGCCAGCAGCTTACGGACAGGGGAGGCCAAAAACATTCAGTACTTC.

CDR3 in amino acids: CASSVGTSGGGDTQYF. CDR3 sequence (DNA): TGTGCCAGCAGCGTCGGGACTAGCGGGGGGGGAGATACGCAGTATTTT. This rearrangement joins TRBV11-3 to TRBJ2-3, with 16 bases that match TRBD2. The germline CDR1 and CDR2 sequences are SGHNT and YENEEA. V shed 5 bases and J 5 bases; nucleotides not matched to a gene: 4. CDR3 length: 16 residues.

This chain joins TRBV2 and TRBJ2-4, with D unresolved. Germline CDR1 SNHLY, CDR2 FYNNEI. This CDR3 has 13 residues. V gave up 2 bases and J gave up 11 bases, with 13 bases separating them. Here the CDR3 reads CASSEPAQSFQYF. CDR3 nucleotides: TGTGCCAGCAGTGAACCGGCACAGTCCTTTCAGTACTTC.

The chain recombines TRBV4-3 with TRBJ2-5, with TRBD1 matching 7 bases. The CDR3 runs 14 residues. CDR1 is LGHNA, CDR2 YSLEER, per germline. V trimming: 0 bases; J trimming: 5 bases; junction bases outside the gene matches: 3. CDR3 sequence reads: CASSQDQGEETQYF. The CDR3 region has the DNA TGCGCCAGCAGCCAAGATCAGGGGGAGGAGACCCAGTACTTC.

The genes are TRBV18 and TRBJ2-5; perhaps D is TRBD1 or TRBD2 (6 bases each). CDR3 size: 14 residues. Germline lookup yields CDR1 KGHSH and CDR2 LQKENI. Between the trimmed V and J ends, which lost 3 bases and 7 bases, there was a span of 15 bases. The CDR3 protein is CASSPPSGGLTQYF. Here the CDR3 DNA reads TGTGCCAGCTCACCTCCCTCCGGGGGCTTGACCCAGTACTTC. Combining the CDR3 with reference TRBV18 and TRBJ2-5 gives the whole variable domain NAGVMQNPRHLVRRRGQEARLRCSPMKGHSHVYWYRQLPEEGLKFMVYLQKENIIDESGMPKERFSAEFPKEGPSILRIQQVVRGDSAAYFCASSPPSGGLTQYFGPGTRLLVL.

The rearrangement links TRBV6-1 to TRBJ2-1; D is possibly TRBD2 (6 bases). The CDR3 is 16 amino acids. CDR1 is MNHNS and CDR2 is SASEGT in the germline V gene. The ends were cut back, 4 bases at V and 4 bases at J, with 17 bases in the middle. CDR3 amino acids: CASSAYGGAIYNEQFF. CDR3 coding DNA: TGTGCCAGCAGTGCGTATGGAGGGGCCATATACAATGAGCAGTTCTTC.

This clone was recorded a few times. The V call is TRBV7-9, the J call TRBJ1-1, with 7 positions matching TRBD1. The V and J ends lost 4 bases and 5 bases, in that order; junction bases with no gene match: 4. The CDR3 is made up of 13 amino acids. Germline V gene sequence: CDR1 SEHNR, CDR2 FQNEAQ (reference sequence). CDR3 region: CASSSLQGTEAFF. CDR3 DNA sequence: TGTGCCAGCAGCTCCTTACAGGGGACTGAAGCTTTCTTT.

V is TRBV6-5 and J is TRBJ2-7; D remains ambiguous. V was trimmed by 6 bases and J by 0 bases, leaving 12 bases between them. Germline V gives CDR1 MNHEY, CDR2 SVGAGI. CDR3 length equals 14 residues. In DNA form, the CDR3 reads TGTGCCAGCAGCAAAGGCAGTAGCTCCTACGAGCAGTACTTC. Protein product: CASSKGSSSYEQYF.

V usage is TRBV29-1 and J usage is TRBJ2-2; weak D call: TRBD1 (5 bases). The V end was cut by 5 bases, the J end by 6 bases, with 19 bases between. Germline V gene sequence: CDR1 SQVTM, CDR2 ANQGSEA. The CDR3 consists of 15 residues. The CDR3: CSVRINWTPAGELFF. The CDR3 DNA is TGCAGCGTTCGCATTAACTGGACACCGGCCGGGGAGCTGTTTTTT.

This rearrangement joins TRBV18 to TRBJ2-1, with 7 bases identical to TRBD2. The germline gives CDR1 KGHSH, CDR2 LQKENI. The CDR3 sequence is 14 residues long. Trimming cost V 3 bases and J 7 bases; bases outside gene matches: 6. CDR3 bases: TGTGCCAGCTCACCCCAGGGAGGGGAGAATGAGCAGTTCTTC. Translated, it gives CASSPQGGENEQFF.

The V gene is TRBV19, the J gene TRBJ2-3, with TRBD2 matching 8 bases. This CDR3 is built from 17 residues. The J segment lost 4 bases and the V segment lost 7 bases, leaving 16 bases of the junction unmatched. The germline V gene encodes CDR1 LNHDA and CDR2 SQIVND (reference sequence). The CDR3 is CASTTYGGGRRPDTQYF. Written as DNA, the CDR3 is TGTGCCAGTACAACTTACGGGGGCGGGAGGAGACCAGATACGCAGTATTTT.

In DNA, the CDR3 is TGTGCCTGGAGTGGGGCGCAATACAGGGGCAACGGCTACACCTTC. Protein sequence: CAWSGAQYRGNGYTF. This chain joins TRBV30 and TRBJ1-2, with 7 positions matching TRBD1. This CDR3 comprises 15 residues. Germline-derived CDR1 and CDR2 are GTSNPN and SVGIG (reference sequence). Trimming cost V 1 base and J 8 bases; bases outside gene matches: 13.

The chain carries TRBV5-1 and TRBJ1-2, with D possibly matching TRBD1 (5 bases). Deletions cut 4 bases from V and 3 bases from J, with 13 bases between. Per germline, CDR1 SGHRS and CDR2 YFSETQ. The CDR3 sequence is 14 residues long. As DNA, the CDR3 is TGCGCCAGCAGCCCGACACAAGGGGACTATGGCTACACCTTC. Residues: CASSPTQGDYGYTF.

This chain joins TRBV4-3 and TRBJ2-5, with 8 nucleotides matching TRBD2. Germline CDR1 is LGHNA and CDR2 is YSLEER. The V segment lost 0 bases and the J segment 5 bases; nucleotides outside the gene matches: 14. This CDR3 is 18 amino acids long. The CDR3, as DNA: TGCGCCAGCAGCCAAGATGGCCTAGCGGGTACGTTGAGTGAGACCCAGTACTTC. Encoded protein: CASSQDGLAGTLSETQYF.

This sequence joins TRBV5-8 and TRBJ1-5; D call uncertain. V was shortened by 1 base and J by 4 bases, with 12 bases between the two germline ends. Germline V lookup: CDR1 SGHTS, CDR2 YDEGEE. The CDR3 consists of 15 residues. CDR3 in amino acids: CASSLRSSSNQPQHF. The DNA for the CDR3 is TGTGCCAGCAGCTTGCGGTCAAGTTCGAATCAGCCCCAGCATTTT.

This clone was seen more than once but under ten times. The chain links TRBV12-5 to TRBJ2-2; D not certain. The CDR3 extends over 11 amino acids. The germline V gene has CDR1 LGHNT and CDR2 FRNRAP. Trimming took off 1 base at V and 11 bases at J, with 5 bases between the two ends. CDR3 in amino acids: CASGLGLELFF. In nucleotides, the CDR3 is TGTGCTAGTGGTTTGGGTCTAGAGCTGTTTTTT. The entire variable domain, with the rest obtained from reference TRBV12-5 and TRBJ2-2, is as follows: DARVTQTPRHKVTEMGQEVTMRCQPILGHNTVFWYRQTMMQGLELLAYFRNRAPLDDSGMPKDRFSAEMPDATLATLKIQPSEPRDSAVYFCASGLGLELFFGEGSRLTVL.